These 11 T cell receptor beta chains were all obtained from the same sample, sequenced in a study of blood T cell repertoires in COVID-19. TCRdb keeps only in-frame clones here, not all; method: immunoSEQ multiplex PCR. Among under 300,000 clones listed, around 87% were seen once. Sequenced material: peripheral blood. Receptors were obtained from a woman in her 70s with active or convalescent COVID-19.

The chain carries TRBV5-8 and TRBJ1-5; D gene unclear. The CDR3 covers 13 residues. Germline CDR1 reads SGHTS; CDR2 reads YDEGEE. CDR3 in DNA: TGTGCTCCCCGGAGGACCAGCAATCAGCCCCAGCATTTT. Its translation: CAPRRTSNQPQHF.

The CDR3 loop is CASSFMGPQGHEKLFF. The CDR3, as DNA: TGTGCCAGCAGCTTCATGGGGCCACAGGGCCATGAAAAACTGTTTTTT. V usage is TRBV13 and J usage is TRBJ1-4; possibly TRBD1 for D (6 bases). The V end lost 3 bases, the J end lost 6 bases, and 17 bases lay between the germline ends. There are 16 residues in the CDR3. CDR1 and CDR2 from the germline V gene are PRHDT and FYEKMQ (reference sequence).

The chain couples TRBV4-3 to TRBJ1-5, with no clear D. V was shortened by 0 bases and J by 6 bases, with 6 bases between the two germline ends. The CDR3 totals 13 residues. Germline V gene data show CDR1 as LGHNA and CDR2 as YSLEER. CDR3 sequence: CASSQDYGQPQHF. In DNA form, the CDR3 reads TGCGCCAGCAGCCAAGATTACGGTCAGCCCCAGCATTTT.

The rearrangement joins TRBV5-8 to TRBJ2-5, with TRBD2 identical over 9 bases. This CDR3 region has 15 residues. Unmatched junction bases numbered 4, after V lost 0 bases and J lost 4 bases. CDR1 is SGHTS, CDR2 YDEGEE, per germline. The CDR3 region is CASSLDTSGLETQYF. CDR3 DNA sequence: TGTGCCAGCAGCTTGGATACTAGCGGGTTAGAGACCCAGTACTTC.

The chain combines TRBV27 with TRBJ1-2; TRBD1 might be the D (5 bases). Germline V gives CDR1 MNHEY, CDR2 SMNVEV (reference sequence). V was pared by 7 bases and J by 0 bases, with 18 bases between. The CDR3 loop spans 16 amino acids. The CDR3 is CASKGRGPSTNYGYTF. For the CDR3, the DNA is TGTGCCAGCAAGGGGAGGGGCCCAAGTACTAACTATGGCTACACCTTC.

In its sample, this clone was seen a few times. The chain employs TRBV7-9 and TRBJ1-6; tentatively, D is TRBD1 (5 bases). In germline, CDR1 is SEHNR, CDR2 FQNEAQ (reference sequence). V lost 2 bases, J lost 9 bases, and 8 bases lay in between. This CDR3 comprises 13 residues. The CDR3 coding sequence is TGTGCCAGCAGCTTATTTCAGGGTTCACCCCTCCACTTT. Protein sequence: CASSLFQGSPLHF. Looking up the rest from reference TRBV7-9 and TRBJ1-6 gives the full variable domain: DTGVSQNPRHKITKRGQNVTFRCDPISEHNRLYWYRQTLGQGPEFLTYFQNEAQLEKSRLLSDRFSAERPKGSFSTLEIQRTEQGDSAMYLCASSLFQGSPLHFGNGTRLTVT.

The CDR3 here is CASSRRGLQNTGELFF. The CDR3 DNA follows: TGTGCCAGCAGCCGCAGGGGGCTTCAGAACACCGGGGAGCTGTTTTTT. V gene TRBV6-2 or TRBV6-3 combines with J gene TRBJ2-2; 8 positions match TRBD1. The CDR3 extends over 16 amino acids. Germline values: CDR1 MNHEY, CDR2 SVGEGT. The V gene end was trimmed by 6 bases and the J gene end by 1 base; junction bases not matched to a gene: 7.

The rearrangement uses TRBV18 and TRBJ2-7; TRBD2 is a possible D gene (7 bases). The germline CDR1 and CDR2 sequences are KGHSH and LQKENI. V was trimmed by 6 bases and J by 1 base, leaving 13 bases between them. CDR3 length equals 14 residues. CDR3 region: CASSLGGLSYEQYF. DNA for the CDR3: TGTGCCAGCTCCCTCGGGGGGCTATCCTACGAGCAGTACTTC. Based on the CDR3 plus reference TRBV18 and TRBJ2-7, the full variable domain is NAGVMQNPRHLVRRRGQEARLRCSPMKGHSHVYWYRQLPEEGLKFMVYLQKENIIDESGMPKERFSAEFPKEGPSILRIQQVVRGDSAAYFCASSLGGLSYEQYFGPGTRLTVT.

The gene calls are TRBV7-8 and TRBJ1-2; D ambiguous. With 2 bases removed from V and 1 base from J, the gap between germline ends came to 11 bases. Germline V gene lookup returns CDR1 SGHVS and CDR2 FQNEAQ. The CDR3 length is 15 residues. The CDR3 is CASSLYAELNYGYTF. CDR3 nucleotide sequence: TGTGCCAGCAGCTTATACGCTGAACTTAACTATGGCTACACCTTC.

CDR3 in amino acids: CASRWDRGRNNSPLHF. In DNA form, the CDR3 reads TGTGCCAGCAGGTGGGACAGGGGAAGAAATAATTCACCCCTCCACTTT. The chain joins TRBV3-1 (or the pseudogene TRBV3-2) to TRBJ1-6; 10 nucleotides match TRBD1. J gave up 5 bases and V 6 bases, and 7 bases lay outside the gene matches. Germline V lookup: CDR1 LGHDT, CDR2 YNNKEL (reference sequence). The CDR3 loop spans 16 amino acids.

The chain is built from TRBV7-8 and TRBJ2-1; a possible D gene is TRBD2 (5 bases). CDR1 and CDR2 (germline): SGHVS, FQNEAQ. The CDR3 has 14 amino acids. V lost 0 bases to trimming and J lost 12 bases, with 15 bases between them. The CDR3 DNA reads TGTGCCAGCAGCTTAGCCCAGGAAGTTCGGGGGCAGTTCTTC. Protein product: CASSLAQEVRGQFF.